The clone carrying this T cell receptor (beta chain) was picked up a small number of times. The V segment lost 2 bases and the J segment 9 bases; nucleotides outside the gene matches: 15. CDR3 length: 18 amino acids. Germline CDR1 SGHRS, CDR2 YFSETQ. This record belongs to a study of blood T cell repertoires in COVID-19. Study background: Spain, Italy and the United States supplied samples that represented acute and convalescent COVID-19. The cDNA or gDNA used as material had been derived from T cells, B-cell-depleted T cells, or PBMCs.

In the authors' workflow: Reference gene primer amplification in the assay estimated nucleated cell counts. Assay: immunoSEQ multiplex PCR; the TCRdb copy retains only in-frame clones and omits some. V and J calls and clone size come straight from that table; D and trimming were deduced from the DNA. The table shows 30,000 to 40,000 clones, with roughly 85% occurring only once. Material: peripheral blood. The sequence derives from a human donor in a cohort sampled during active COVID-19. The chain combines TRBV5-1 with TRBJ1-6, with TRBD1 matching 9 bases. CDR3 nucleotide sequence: TGCGCCAGCAGCTTATTCGGACCGGGACAGGGAGCGGGTTCACCCCTCCACTTT. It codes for CASSLFGPGQGAGSPLHF.